The 8 T cell receptor beta chains presented below share a single source sample, sequenced in a study of control samples from healthy donors and cancer patients. Assay used: immunoSEQ multiplex PCR; TCRdb lists only in-frame clones, some missing. The data hold some 200,000 clones, with over 90% observed a single time. Sequencing was done on a sample of blood. The receptor source for this set is a man in his fifties in good health.

Note on this clone: In the same sample, other DNA sequences code for this CDR3. The chain uses TRBV12-3 or TRBV12-4 and TRBJ1-6, with a weak D call TRBD1 (5 bases). CDR3 length: 12 amino acids. V was shortened by 9 bases and J by 9 bases, with 12 bases between the two germline ends. CDR3 nucleotide sequence: TGTGCCAGTCGAACGGGGGGTTCACCCCTCCACTTT. As protein: CASRTGGSPLHF.

This clone has a handful of counts. J is TRBJ1-1 and V is TRBV6-5; 7 bases match TRBD1. The J segment lost 1 base and the V segment lost 6 bases, leaving 5 bases of the junction unmatched. The length of the CDR3 is 14 residues. Germline assignment: CDR1 MNHEY and CDR2 SVGAGI. CDR3 loop: CASSYTGENTEAFF. The CDR3 coding sequence is TGTGCCAGCAGCTATACAGGGGAGAACACTGAAGCTTTCTTT.

The chain employs TRBV29-1 and TRBJ2-4; 7 bases are a match to TRBD1. The CDR3 extends over 15 amino acids. The germline CDR1 and CDR2 sequences are SQVTM and ANQGSEA. V gave up 5 bases and J gave up 3 bases; unmatched junction bases: 10. The CDR3, as DNA: TGCAGCGTTTCCTACCCGACAGGGATCAAAAACATTCAGTACTTC. It specifies CSVSYPTGIKNIQYF.

The chain links TRBV5-1 to TRBJ2-5, with D unresolved. The CDR3 runs to 13 residues. Germline CDR1 reads SGHRS; CDR2 reads YFSETQ. With 0 bases removed from V and 5 bases from J, the gap between germline ends came to 8 bases. CDR3 region: CASSLATGETQYF. In DNA, the CDR3 is TGCGCCAGCAGCTTGGCCACCGGGGAGACCCAGTACTTC.

This clone has a single count. This chain connects TRBV18 to TRBJ1-3, with a tentative D call TRBD1 (5 bases). Trimming took off 3 bases at V and 8 bases at J, with 8 bases between the two ends. The CDR3 is 12 residues long. The germline CDR1 and CDR2 sequences are KGHSH and LQKENI. The CDR3 region is CASSPGADTIYF. The CDR3 region has the DNA TGTGCCAGCTCACCTGGGGCTGACACCATATATTTT.

V and J are TRBV7-2 and TRBJ1-5; D unresolved. Trimming pared 5 bases from V and 9 bases from J, leaving 17 bases between. In germline, CDR1 is SGHTA, CDR2 FQGNSA. This CDR3 contains 14 residues. CDR3 DNA sequence: TGTGCCAGCAGCCTAGGGCGGGAGAGTAGGCCCCAGCATTTT. As protein: CASSLGRESRPQHF.

The rearrangement links TRBV5-6 to TRBJ1-6, with a weak D call TRBD1 (5 bases). This CDR3 has 14 residues. Germline assignment: CDR1 SGHDT and CDR2 YYEEEE. V was clipped by 1 base and J by 8 bases, with 10 bases between them. The CDR3 sequence is CASSLYGGHSPLHF. DNA of the CDR3: TGTGCCAGCAGCTTGTACGGGGGACATTCACCCCTCCACTTT. Combining the CDR3 with reference TRBV5-6 and TRBJ1-6 gives the whole variable domain DAGVTQSPTHLIKTRGQQVTLRCSPKSGHDTVSWYQQALGQGPQFIFQYYEEEERQRGNFPDRFSGHQFPNYSSELNVNALLLGDSALYLCASSLYGGHSPLHFGNGTRLTVT.

This chain joins TRBV5-1 and TRBJ2-3; 14 nucleotides align to TRBD2. In germline, CDR1 is SGHRS, CDR2 YFSETQ. The junction had 9 bases not matched to a gene; V was cut back by 4 bases and J by 5 bases. CDR3 length equals 17 residues. The CDR3 DNA is TGCGCCAGCAGCGTGGTGGGACTAGCGGGGGATGGAGATACGCAGTATTTT. This gives the protein CASSVVGLAGDGDTQYF.